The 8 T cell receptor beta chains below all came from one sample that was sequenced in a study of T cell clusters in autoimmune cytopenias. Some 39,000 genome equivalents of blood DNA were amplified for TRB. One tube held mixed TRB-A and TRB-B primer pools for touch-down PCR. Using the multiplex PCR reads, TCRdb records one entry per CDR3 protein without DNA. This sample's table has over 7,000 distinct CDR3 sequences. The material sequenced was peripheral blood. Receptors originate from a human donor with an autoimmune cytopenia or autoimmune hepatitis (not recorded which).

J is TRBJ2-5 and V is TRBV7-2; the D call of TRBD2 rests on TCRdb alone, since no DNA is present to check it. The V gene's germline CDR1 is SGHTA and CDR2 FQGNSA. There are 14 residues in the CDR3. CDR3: CASSSGTRQETQYF.

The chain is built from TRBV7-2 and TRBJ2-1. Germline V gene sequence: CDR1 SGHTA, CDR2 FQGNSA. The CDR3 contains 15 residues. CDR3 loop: CASSLGTLAYNEQFF. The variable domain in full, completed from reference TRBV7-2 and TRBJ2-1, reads GAGVSQSPSNKVTEKGKDVELRCDPISGHTALYWYRQSLGQGLEFLIYFQGNSAPDKSGLPSDRFSAERTGGSVSTLTIQRTQQEDSAVYLCASSLGTLAYNEQFFGPGTRLTVL.

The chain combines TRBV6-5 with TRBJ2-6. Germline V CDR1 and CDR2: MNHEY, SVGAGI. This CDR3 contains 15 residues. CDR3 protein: CASKKGIQGANVLTF.

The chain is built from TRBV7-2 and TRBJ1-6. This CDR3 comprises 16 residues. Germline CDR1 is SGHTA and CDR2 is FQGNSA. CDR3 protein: CASSLIAQLYNSPLHF.

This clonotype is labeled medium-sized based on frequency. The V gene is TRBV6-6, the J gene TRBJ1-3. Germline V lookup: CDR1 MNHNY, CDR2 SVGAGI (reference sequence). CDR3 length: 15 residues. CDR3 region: CASREGGPSGNTIYF.

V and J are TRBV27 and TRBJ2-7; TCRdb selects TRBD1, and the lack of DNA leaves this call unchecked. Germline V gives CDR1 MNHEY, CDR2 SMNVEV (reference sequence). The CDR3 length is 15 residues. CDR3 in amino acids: CASSVRDRDPYEQYF.

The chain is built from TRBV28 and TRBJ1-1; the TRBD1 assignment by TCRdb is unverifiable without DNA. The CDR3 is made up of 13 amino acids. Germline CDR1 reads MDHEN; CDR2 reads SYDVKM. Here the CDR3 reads CASNQQGLLEAFF.

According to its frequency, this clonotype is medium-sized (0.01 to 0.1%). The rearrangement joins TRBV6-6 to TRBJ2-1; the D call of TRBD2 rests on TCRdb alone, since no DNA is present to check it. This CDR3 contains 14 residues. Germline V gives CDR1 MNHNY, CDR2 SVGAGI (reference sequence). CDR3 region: CASSWSGSYNEQFF.